This entry describes one TCR beta chain. Its antigen is still unknown. Primers included in the PCR were 60 Vbeta and 13 Jbeta primers. The repertoire was sequenced with immunoSEQ multiplex PCR; TCRdb's copy has only in-frame clones and lacks some. The table lists fewer than 130,000 clones, about 79% of them singletons. The data were taken from a study of cytomegalovirus exposure and HLA in healthy donors. The study's findings and limits: V- and J-gene trimming in TCR beta was tied to a missense DCLRE1C variant by an analysis performed later.

The donors comprised healthy bone marrow donors. Germline V gene data show CDR1 as WNHNN and CDR2 as SYGVQD (reference sequence). The CDR3 is 10 residues long. Trimming took 4 bases from V and 7 from J, leaving 4 bases between them. Sequencing was carried out using PBMCs. This TCR derives from a man aged 50-60 years in good health and CMV-seropositive. The V gene is TRBV10-1, the J gene TRBJ1-2; no clear D gene. The CDR3 DNA is TGCGCCAGCAGTGTACTTGGCTACACCTTC. Residues: CASSVLGYTF.